Shown below are 28 T cell receptor beta chains from a single sample sequenced in a study of T-cell reconstitution after alpha-beta-depleted transplantation in children. The authors prepared the TCRbeta library with unique molecular identifiers. TCRdb independently ran MiXCR on the PCR reads; one entry per CDR3 protein. Here the sample spans around 490,000 distinct CDR3 sequences, about an eighth being singletons. The material sequenced was PBMCs, mostly from graft donor cells, taken 180 days after TCRalphabeta/CD19-depleted stem cell transplant. Every receptor here comes from a female patient between 2 and 15 years old who had a stem cell transplant for aplastic anemia, so the T cells may come from the graft donor.

There are a few counts of this clonotype. This chain connects TRBV28 to TRBJ2-3; possible D gene TRBD2, 5 bases. Looked up from germline, CDR1 is MDHEN and CDR2 is SYDVKM. This CDR3 comprises 16 residues. V was shortened by 4 bases and J by 2 bases, with 16 bases between the two germline ends. CDR3 sequence: CASSSPYRDVTDTQYF. Written as DNA, the CDR3 is TGTGCCAGCAGTTCCCCCTACCGGGATGTCACAGATACGCAGTATTTT.

This clonotype was found a few times. The J gene is TRBJ2-6, the V gene TRBV6-2 or TRBV6-3, with 9 bases aligning to TRBD1. The length of the CDR3 is 22 residues. Germline CDR1 MNHEY, CDR2 SVGEGT. Trimming cost V 0 bases and J 2 bases; bases outside gene matches: 17. The CDR3 DNA sequence: TGTGCCAGCAGTTACTCCTTACGACTATATGAACAGGGGGCAGCTGGGGCCAACGTCCTGACTTTC. It encodes CASSYSLRLYEQGAAGANVLTF.

V and J are TRBV28 and TRBJ2-7; a possible D gene is TRBD2 (6 bases). This CDR3 spans 15 amino acids. Trimming took off 6 bases at V and 3 bases at J, with 18 bases between the two ends. CDR1 is MDHEN, CDR2 SYDVKM, per germline. In DNA form, the CDR3 reads TGTGCCAGCAGGTCTGTAAGGGACTTATACTACGAGCAGTACTTC. This codes for CASRSVRDLYYEQYF.

The chain uses TRBV6-5 and TRBJ2-7; 11 positions agree with TRBD2. Germline assignment: CDR1 MNHEY and CDR2 SVGAGI. Trimming cost V 6 bases and J 2 bases; bases outside gene matches: 15. The CDR3 is 18 amino acids. CDR3: CASRMIQGQGLAAYEQYF. In nucleotides, the CDR3 is TGTGCCAGCAGAATGATTCAGGGGCAGGGACTAGCGGCCTACGAGCAGTACTTC.

For the CDR3, the DNA is TGTGCCAGCAGTCTTTACCCGGACACAACCTATGGCTACACCTTC. This gives the protein CASSLYPDTTYGYTF. The V and J genes are TRBV28 and TRBJ1-2, with D maybe TRBD1 (5 bases). Germline V lookup: CDR1 MDHEN, CDR2 SYDVKM. V was trimmed by 5 bases and J by 4 bases, leaving 17 bases between them. The CDR3 contains 15 residues.

J is TRBJ2-3 and V is TRBV7-2, with D possibly TRBD1 on 6 matching bases. The CDR3 spans 14 residues. Looked up from germline, CDR1 is SGHTA and CDR2 is FQGNSA. Trimming removed 5 bases from V and 2 bases from J, with 11 bases in between. CDR3 protein: CASSPTGTTDTQYF. In DNA form, the CDR3 reads TGTGCCAGCAGCCCGACAGGCACCACAGATACGCAGTATTTT.

This clonotype was observed a handful of times. The chain couples TRBV4-3 to TRBJ2-2; the match to TRBD2 covers 9 bases. V lost 4 bases to trimming and J lost 6 bases; unmatched junction nucleotides: 9. The CDR3 runs to 16 residues. Germline V gene sequence: CDR1 LGHNA, CDR2 YSLEER. CDR3 protein: CASSPGWREGPGELFF. The DNA of the CDR3 is TGCGCCAGCAGCCCGGGTTGGCGGGAGGGCCCCGGGGAGCTGTTTTTT.

J is TRBJ2-1 and V is TRBV4-2; 12 nucleotides match TRBD2. Looked up from germline, CDR1 is LGHNA and CDR2 is YNFKEQ. Trimming took 1 base from V and 9 from J; bases not matched to a gene: 13. The CDR3 spans 18 residues. CDR3 DNA sequence: TGTGCCAGCAGCCAAGGGCTAGCGGGAGGGCTAGGTTTCAGTGAGCAGTTCTTC. Residues: CASSQGLAGGLGFSEQFF.

The chain joins TRBV7-2 to TRBJ1-4, with D possibly TRBD1 on 6 matching bases. The CDR3 runs to 17 residues. The germline V and J ends were trimmed by 4 bases and 1 base, with 16 bases remaining between them. Per the germline V gene, CDR1 is SGHTA and CDR2 is FQGNSA. The CDR3 region has the DNA TGTGCCAGCAGCTATGCGCCGGGGACAAGAACTAATGAAAAACTGTTTTTT. It codes for CASSYAPGTRTNEKLFF.

In its sample, this clonotype was seen a few times. The genes are TRBV29-1 and TRBJ2-5; perhaps TRBD2 as D (5 bases). Trimming took 4 bases from V and 2 from J, leaving 11 bases between them. This CDR3 spans 13 amino acids. The V gene's germline CDR1 is SQVTM and CDR2 ANQGSEA. CDR3: CSVARDNQETQYF. CDR3 coding DNA: TGCAGCGTTGCTCGGGATAATCAAGAGACCCAGTACTTC.

This clonotype has just a few counts. The genes are TRBV28 and TRBJ1-6; the match to TRBD1 covers 9 bases. CDR1 MDHEN and CDR2 SYDVKM come from the germline V gene. V trimming: 5 bases; J trimming: 9 bases; junction bases outside the gene matches: 8. The CDR3 is made up of 15 amino acids. The CDR3, as DNA: TGTGCCAGCAGTCCCGTAACAGGGGGCCGTTCACCCCTCCACTTT. Translated, it gives CASSPVTGGRSPLHF.

For this clonotype: A much larger clone lies one base from this, so it may be a read error. The chain combines TRBV9 with TRBJ1-1; no definite D call. This CDR3 contains 13 residues. Per germline, CDR1 SGDLS and CDR2 YYNGEE. The CDR3 here is CGSSVVGSTEAFF. The CDR3 nucleotides are TGTGGCAGCAGCGTAGTAGGCAGTACTGAAGCTTTCTTT.

This clonotype has ten or more counts. V and J are TRBV7-9 and TRBJ2-2; 12 bases line up with TRBD2. The CDR3 has 16 amino acids. V lost 6 bases and J lost 3; bases outside the gene matches: 5. Germline V gene sequence: CDR1 SEHNR, CDR2 FQNEAQ (reference sequence). Here the CDR3 DNA reads TGTGCCAGCAGACCCGGACTAGCGGGATACACCGGGGAGCTGTTTTTT. The encoded protein is CASRPGLAGYTGELFF.

This clonotype was observed a few times. The gene calls are TRBV7-9 and TRBJ2-7; 8 positions agree with TRBD2. The CDR3 covers 14 residues. CDR1 is SEHNR, CDR2 FQNEAQ, per germline (reference sequence). Trimming at V came to 2 bases and at J to 5 bases, leaving 5 bases not matched to a gene. In nucleotides, the CDR3 is TGTGCCAGCAGCTTATCCAGCGGGAGTGACGAGCAGTACGTC. It is translated as CASSLSSGSDEQYV.

This chain links TRBV4-3 with TRBJ2-4; D perhaps matches TRBD2 (6 bases). V gave up 3 bases and J gave up 6 bases, with 18 bases separating them. The CDR3 loop spans 16 amino acids. The germline V gene encodes CDR1 LGHNA and CDR2 YSLEER. CDR3 loop: CASSQGLAGLGNIQYF. Here the CDR3 DNA reads TGCGCCAGCAGCCAGGGGCTGGCGGGGCTGGGAAACATTCAGTACTTC.

A few counts support this clonotype. This rearrangement joins TRBV24-1 to TRBJ2-1, with 7 bases matching TRBD1. This CDR3 has 16 amino acids. Germline CDR1 and CDR2: KGHDR and SFDVKD. V lost 3 bases, J lost 0 bases, and 4 bases stayed unmatched. This CDR3 reads CATSDLAGGSYNEQFF. In nucleotides, the CDR3 is TGTGCCACCAGTGATCTCGCAGGGGGCTCCTACAATGAGCAGTTCTTC.

This clonotype came up a few times. The chain combines TRBV7-2 with TRBJ2-7; TRBD1 aligns across 8 bases. The germline gives CDR1 SGHTA, CDR2 FQGNSA. The CDR3 totals 14 residues. J lost 4 bases, V lost 6 bases, and 8 bases had no gene match. CDR3 region: CASRRAQGAYEQYV. The CDR3 region has the DNA TGTGCCAGCAGAAGGGCGCAGGGGGCGTACGAGCAGTACGTC.

This clonotype has ten or more counts. The rearrangement links TRBV12-3 or TRBV12-4 to TRBJ2-4; D tentatively reads TRBD1 or TRBD2 (6 bases each). This CDR3 region has 17 residues. V lost 6 bases to trimming and J lost 1 base, with 19 bases between them. This chain's CDR3 is CASSLGTGARAKNIQYF. The CDR3, as DNA: TGTGCCAGCAGCCTAGGGACGGGGGCGCGGGCCAAAAACATTCAGTACTTC.

This clonotype has a handful of counts. The chain combines TRBV6-5 with TRBJ2-3; TRBD2 matches at 14 bases. This CDR3 has 16 amino acids. CDR1 and CDR2 (germline): MNHEY, SVGAGI. Trimming took 2 bases from V and 6 from J; bases not matched to a gene: 4. The CDR3 region is CASSYGLAGGSDTQYF. In nucleotides, the CDR3 is TGTGCCAGCAGTTACGGACTAGCGGGAGGCTCCGATACGCAGTATTTT.

This clonotype was seen repeatedly, ten times or more. The gene calls are TRBV29-1 and TRBJ2-7; tentative D call: TRBD1 (6 bases). V was trimmed by 3 bases and J by 6 bases, leaving 18 bases between them. CDR1 is SQVTM, CDR2 ANQGSEA, per germline. The CDR3 is made up of 14 amino acids. Here the CDR3 reads CSVDMVQGRGEQYF. The CDR3 DNA is TGCAGCGTTGACATGGTGCAGGGCAGGGGCGAGCAGTACTTC.

This clonotype was seen many times. The rearrangement links TRBV7-2 to TRBJ1-1; D unresolved. Trimming took off 1 base at V and 5 bases at J, with 11 bases between the two ends. CDR1 is SGHTA and CDR2 is FQGNSA in the germline V gene. The CDR3 extends over 14 amino acids. DNA for the CDR3: TGTGCCAGCAGCTTAGAGAGAGGGTTTACTGAAGCTTTCTTT. This sequence encodes CASSLERGFTEAFF. The variable domain in full, with the rest retrieved from reference TRBV7-2 and TRBJ1-1, is GAGVSQSPSNKVTEKGKDVELRCDPISGHTALYWYRQSLGQGLEFLIYFQGNSAPDKSGLPSDRFSAERTGGSVSTLTIQRTQQEDSAVYLCASSLERGFTEAFFGQGTRLTVV.

This clonotype has a count of ten or more. The chain has TRBV4-3 and TRBJ2-3, with D perhaps matching TRBD2 (5 bases). Trimming left V 0 bases short and J 6 bases short, with 10 bases between. CDR1 is LGHNA, CDR2 YSLEER, per germline. This CDR3 is built from 14 residues. CDR3 DNA: TGCGCCAGCAGCCAAGAGAAAGCGGCCGATACGCAGTATTTT. Protein: CASSQEKAADTQYF.

Turning to this clonotype: A read error may produce the germline difference seen at one junction end. This chain joins TRBV4-3 and TRBJ2-4; no clear D gene. Germline CDR1 reads LGHNA; CDR2 reads YSLEER. The CDR3 consists of 15 residues. The CDR3 sequence is CASRETEAEWNIHYF. The CDR3 DNA follows: TGCGCCAGCAGGGAGACCGAGGCCGAATGGAACATTCACTACTTC.

V gene TRBV21-1 combines with J gene TRBJ2-7; TRBD2 reflects the table's D call only, with no check against the DNA. TRBV21-1 is a known pseudogene. This CDR3 is 19 amino acids long. Written as DNA, the CDR3 is TGTGCCAGCAGCAAAGTGGGCCTAGCGGGAGGGCCGGGAGCCTACGAGCAGTACTTC. It codes for CASSKVGLAGGPGAYEQYF.

This clonotype was detected many times. This rearrangement joins TRBV29-1 to TRBJ2-1, with D unresolved. The CDR3 totals 13 residues. Looked up from germline, CDR1 is SQVTM and CDR2 is ANQGSEA. Between the trimmed V and J ends, which lost 4 bases and 0 bases, there was a span of 7 bases. Here the CDR3 reads CSVAADSYNEQFF. As DNA, the CDR3 is TGCAGCGTTGCCGCGGACTCCTACAATGAGCAGTTCTTC.

The V gene is TRBV10-3, the J gene TRBJ1-2; D is ambiguous. The CDR3 runs to 14 residues. Looked up from germline, CDR1 is ENHRY and CDR2 is SYGVKD. The ends were cut back, 3 bases at V and 0 bases at J, with 8 bases in the middle. In DNA, the CDR3 is TGTGCCATCAGTGAAAGGTGGACTAACTATGGCTACACCTTC. Residues: CAISERWTNYGYTF.

This chain links TRBV29-1 with TRBJ2-5; 11 nucleotides line up with TRBD1. CDR1 SQVTM and CDR2 ANQGSEA come from the germline V gene. The CDR3 totals 15 residues. V shed 4 bases, J shed 5 bases, and the junction held 9 bases outside the gene matches. The CDR3 spells CSVGGTGGVRETQYF. The CDR3 nucleotides are TGCAGCGTTGGCGGGACAGGGGGTGTAAGGGAGACCCAGTACTTC.

The V and J genes are TRBV5-1 and TRBJ1-2; tentatively, D is TRBD1 (5 bases). Germline V gives CDR1 SGHRS, CDR2 YFSETQ. The V end lost 5 bases, the J end lost 4 bases, and 15 bases lay between the germline ends. The CDR3 has 14 amino acids. The CDR3 here is CASRAPGTAYGYTF. CDR3 nucleotides: TGCGCCAGCAGGGCCCCGGGGACGGCCTATGGCTACACCTTC.